The entry that follows covers one TCR beta chain sequence. Its specificity is not known. No fewer than 5.5 micrograms of total RNA were isolated from every sample. CDR3 size: 13 residues. Trimming left V 5 bases short and J 9 bases short, with 14 bases between. Germline assignment: CDR1 SEHNR and CDR2 FQNEAQ (reference sequence). The data were taken from a study of blood T cells in healthy people across ages. Sample-barcoded 5' priming and a J-beta primer mix drove a second PCR of about 6 to 11 cycles. Each CDR3 protein gets one entry after TCRdb re-called the 5' RACE reads with MiXCR. This table holds 800,000 to 950,000 distinct CDR3 sequences, around 48% found once. Findings and limits, study-wide: The recorded TCR beta diversity per million T cells decreased in a roughly linear manner with age.

The J gene is TRBJ2-1, the V gene TRBV7-9; D may be TRBD2 (5 bases). This receptor was taken from a man aged 25-45 years in good health. The sample consisted of blood. The CDR3 reads CASSPGISSEQFF. For the CDR3, the DNA is TGTGCCAGCAGCCCGGGGATTTCCTCTGAGCAGTTCTTC.